The present T cell receptor beta chain was sequenced within a study of blood T cell repertoires in COVID-19. In the original processing: Estimation of nucleated cell counts was performed using reference gene primer amplification. Method: immunoSEQ multiplex PCR; TCRdb's copy keeps in-frame clones and lacks some. The D gene and trimming were derived from the DNA, and the V and J assignments and clone size from that table. The sample shows tens of thousands of clones, 88% of them seen only once. Trimming cost V 4 bases and J 6 bases; bases outside gene matches: 4. The CDR3 covers 14 residues. Germline CDR1 and CDR2: SGHRS and YFSETQ.

This sequence was found in a human donor in a cohort sampled during active COVID-19. The chain joins TRBV5-1 to TRBJ1-4; 9 bases agree with TRBD1. Sequences were obtained from peripheral blood. The CDR3 is CASSTRDRDEKLFF. The CDR3 DNA reads TGCGCCAGCAGCACCCGGGACAGGGATGAAAAACTGTTTTTT.